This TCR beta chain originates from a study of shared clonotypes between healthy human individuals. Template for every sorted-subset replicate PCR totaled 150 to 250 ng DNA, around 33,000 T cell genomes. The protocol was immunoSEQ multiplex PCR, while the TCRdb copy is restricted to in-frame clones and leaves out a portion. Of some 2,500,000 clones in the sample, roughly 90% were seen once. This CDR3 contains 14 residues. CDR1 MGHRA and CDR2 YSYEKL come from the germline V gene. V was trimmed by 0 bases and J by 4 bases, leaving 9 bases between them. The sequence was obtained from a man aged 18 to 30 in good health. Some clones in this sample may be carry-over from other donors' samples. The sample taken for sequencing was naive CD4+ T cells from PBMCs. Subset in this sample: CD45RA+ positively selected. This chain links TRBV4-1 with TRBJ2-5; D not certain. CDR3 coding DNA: TGCGCCAGCAGCCAAGATCTTTTTGGAGAGACCCAGTACTTC. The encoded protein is CASSQDLFGETQYF.